The 12 T cell receptor beta chains in this list originate from one sample, sequenced in a study of blood T cell repertoires in COVID-19. Produced via immunoSEQ multiplex PCR; TCRdb's table is partial and in-frame only. Of 150,000 to 200,000 clones listed, around 82% are singletons. Sequenced sample: peripheral blood. Source of these receptors: a man in his fifties or sixties with active or convalescent COVID-19.

The CDR3 loop is CASSQQGYGYTF. The CDR3 nucleotides read TGTGCCAGCAGCCAACAGGGGTATGGCTACACCTTC. The chain couples TRBV28 to TRBJ1-2; 7 nucleotides match TRBD1. The CDR3 loop spans 12 amino acids. Trimming cost V 6 bases and J 5 bases; bases outside gene matches: 3. Germline assignment: CDR1 MDHEN and CDR2 SYDVKM.

The table lists this clone with a count of one. V usage is TRBV3-1 (or the pseudogene TRBV3-2) and J usage is TRBJ2-6, with D perhaps TRBD1 (5 bases). The CDR3 is 15 amino acids. Germline loops: CDR1 LGHDT, CDR2 YNNKEL (reference sequence). V lost 3 bases, J lost 0 bases, and 6 bases lay in between. The CDR3 DNA follows: TGTGCCAGCAGCCACCAGGGCTCTGGGGCCAACGTCCTGACTTTC. Protein product: CASSHQGSGANVLTF.

The V and J genes are TRBV2 and TRBJ2-2; 7 bases align to TRBD1. CDR3 length: 14 residues. V lost 7 bases to trimming and J lost 4 bases; unmatched junction nucleotides: 6. Germline V CDR1 and CDR2: SNHLY, FYNNEI. The CDR3 bases are TGTGCCAGCAAAAAGGACAGGACCACCGGGGAGCTGTTTTTT. This sequence encodes CASKKDRTTGELFF. The variable domain in full, with the rest retrieved from reference TRBV2 and TRBJ2-2, is EPEVTQTPSHQVTQMGQEVILRCVPISNHLYFYWYRQILGQKVEFLVSFYNNEISEKSEIFDDQFSVERPDGSNFTLKIRSTKLEDSAMYFCASKKDRTTGELFFGEGSRLTVL.

The chain uses TRBV6-5 and TRBJ1-4; D gene ambiguous. Germline assignment: CDR1 MNHEY and CDR2 SVGAGI. The germline V and J ends were trimmed by 10 bases and 0 bases, with 12 bases remaining between them. There are 14 residues in the CDR3. The CDR3 DNA follows: TGTGCCACTACTTTGACAACAACTAATGAAAAACTGTTTTTT. Translated, it gives CATTLTTTNEKLFF.

The chain has TRBV28 and TRBJ1-5, with D uncertain. Trimming shortened V by 5 bases and J by 5 bases, and 4 bases separated the two germline ends. Germline CDR1 and CDR2: MDHEN and SYDVKM. The CDR3 loop spans 11 amino acids. Written as DNA, the CDR3 is TGTGCCAGCAGTACTGATCAGCCCCAGCATTTT. Translation gives CASSTDQPQHF.

The chain recombines TRBV6-1 with TRBJ1-4; no definite D call. The V and J ends lost 4 bases and 8 bases respectively, with 11 bases between them. This CDR3 contains 13 residues. Germline-derived CDR1 and CDR2 are MNHNS and SASEGT. The CDR3 region has the DNA TGTGCCAGCAGTGGGAGGGATGTCGAAAAACTGTTTTTT. Encoded protein: CASSGRDVEKLFF.

This clone was counted a single time. The V gene is TRBV6-1, the J gene TRBJ2-5; 7 bases are shared with TRBD1. CDR3 length equals 16 residues. CDR1 is MNHNS and CDR2 is SASEGT in the germline V gene. The V gene end was trimmed by 2 bases and the J gene end by 2 bases; junction bases not matched to a gene: 8. CDR3 nucleotides: TGTGCCAGCAGTGAAATTTGGTCAGGGGGTCAAGAGACCCAGTACTTC. Its protein is CASSEIWSGGQETQYF.

CDR3 in amino acids: CASSLDPGREQFF. The CDR3 DNA follows: TGTGCCAGCAGCTTAGATCCGGGGAGGGAGCAGTTCTTC. The chain uses TRBV11-2 and TRBJ2-1; maybe TRBD2 (6 bases). The CDR3 extends over 13 amino acids. Trimming cost V 0 bases and J 10 bases, with 10 bases left between them. Germline lookup yields CDR1 SGHAT and CDR2 FQNNGV.

The chain is built from TRBV27 and TRBJ2-5, with 9 bases matching TRBD2. Germline trimming cut 5 bases from V and 3 bases from J; bases unmatched to any gene: 1. Germline V gene lookup returns CDR1 MNHEY and CDR2 SMNVEV (reference sequence). The CDR3 is made up of 13 amino acids. The CDR3 sequence is CASSRLAEETQYF. The CDR3 nucleotides read TGTGCCAGCAGTAGACTAGCGGAAGAGACCCAGTACTTC.

The chain joins TRBV6-5 to TRBJ1-2, with 8 bases fitting TRBD1. CDR3 length: 14 residues. Germline V lookup: CDR1 MNHEY, CDR2 SVGAGI. V gave up 2 bases and J gave up 8 bases; unmatched junction bases: 7. The CDR3 protein is CASSYPQGAGGYTF. DNA of the CDR3: TGTGCCAGCAGTTACCCCCAGGGGGCAGGCGGCTACACCTTC.

The J gene is TRBJ1-1, the V gene TRBV10-3; D is unresolved. The CDR3 is made up of 14 amino acids. V was shortened by 8 bases and J by 5 bases, with 18 bases between the two germline ends. Germline V gene data show CDR1 as ENHRY and CDR2 as SYGVKD. CDR3 DNA sequence: TGTGCCATCGCCCACGACTTACCAAGGACTGAAGCTTTCTTT. Residues: CAIAHDLPRTEAFF.

The chain employs TRBV19 and TRBJ2-5; 10 positions agree with TRBD2. Germline loops: CDR1 LNHDA, CDR2 SQIVND (reference sequence). The J segment lost 2 bases and the V segment lost 10 bases, leaving 13 bases of the junction unmatched. CDR3 length: 16 amino acids. The CDR3, as DNA: TGTGCCACCGCAATACGACTAGCGGGCACACAAGAGACCCAGTACTTC. Translation: CATAIRLAGTQETQYF.